This T cell receptor (beta chain) emerged from a study of patients and donors after allogeneic stem cell transplantation. TCRdb used MiXCR to reprocess the RT-PCR reads, holding one entry per CDR3 protein. The table lists more than 850,000 distinct CDR3 sequences, approximately 18% of them singletons. The CDR3 is made up of 13 amino acids. The V and J ends lost 0 bases and 9 bases respectively, with 12 bases between them. Germline CDR1 and CDR2: SGHRS and YFSETQ. The gene calls are TRBV5-1 and TRBJ1-1; no reliable D call. This receptor was taken from a human donor who was either an allogeneic HSCT recipient or a stem cell or donor lymphocyte infusion donor (not recorded which). It is not recorded whose cells these are; they may come from a transplant donor. Material for sequencing was blood, either unsorted or a sorted T cell fraction (not recorded which). The CDR3: CASSLDFSVQAFF. CDR3 DNA sequence: TGCGCCAGCAGCTTGGATTTTTCCGTTCAAGCTTTCTTT. The full variable domain, completed using reference TRBV5-1 and TRBJ1-1, is KAGVTQTPRYLIKTRGQQVTLSCSPISGHRSVSWYQQTPGQGLQFLFEYFSETQRNKGNFPGRFSGRQFSNSRSEMNVSTLELGDSALYLCASSLDFSVQAFFGQGTRLTVV.